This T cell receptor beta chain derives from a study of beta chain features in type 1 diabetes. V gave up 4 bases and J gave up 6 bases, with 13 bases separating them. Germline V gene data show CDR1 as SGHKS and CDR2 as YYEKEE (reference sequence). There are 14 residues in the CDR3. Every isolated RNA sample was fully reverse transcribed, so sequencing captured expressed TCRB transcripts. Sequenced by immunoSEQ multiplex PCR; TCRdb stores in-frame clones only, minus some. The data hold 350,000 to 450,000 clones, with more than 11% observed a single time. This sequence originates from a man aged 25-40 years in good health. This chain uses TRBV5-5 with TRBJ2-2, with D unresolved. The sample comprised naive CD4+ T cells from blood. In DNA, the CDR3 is TGTGCCAGCAGCGCCGGAAGTGTTGCCGGGGAGCTGTTTTTT. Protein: CASSAGSVAGELFF. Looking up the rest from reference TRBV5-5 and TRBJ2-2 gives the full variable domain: DAGVTQSPTHLIKTRGQQVTLRCSPISGHKSVSWYQQVLGQGPQFIFQYYEKEERGRGNFPDRFSARQFPNYSSELNVNALLLGDSALYLCASSAGSVAGELFFGEGSRLTVL.